This passage covers 2 T cell receptor beta chains from one sample sequenced in a study of OX40 agonist ivuxolimab in advanced cancers. Produced via immunoSEQ multiplex PCR; TCRdb's table is partial and in-frame only. The sample yields about 20,000 clones, 65% to 85% seen once. Sample: CD4+ or CD8+ T cells sorted from blood, taken in a trial of the OX40 agonist ivuxolimab. These receptors all stem from an adult with an advanced solid tumor such as melanoma, head and neck, liver or kidney cancer.

The chain combines TRBV27 with TRBJ1-2; 9 bases are shared with TRBD1. The J segment lost 7 bases and the V segment lost 3 bases, leaving 12 bases of the junction unmatched. The CDR3 length is 16 residues. In germline, CDR1 is MNHEY, CDR2 SMNVEV (reference sequence). For the CDR3, the DNA is TGTGCCAGCAGTTTTGGTTCCGGGGACAGGGTAGTTGGCTACACCTTC. This gives the protein CASSFGSGDRVVGYTF.

This clone has just one count. A much larger clone differs by one base, so this may be a read error. Other DNA sequences from this sample encode an identical CDR3 as well. V and J are TRBV6-5 and TRBJ1-5; D unclear. The CDR3 sequence is 14 residues long. The V gene's germline CDR1 is MNHEY and CDR2 SVGAGI. CDR3 sequence reads: CASSPENSNQPQHF. The DNA for the CDR3 is TGCGCCAGCAGCCCCGAAAATAGCAATCAGCCCCAGCATTTT.